This TCR beta chain was documented in a study of response to subunit inactivated influenza vaccine. MiXCR, applied by TCRdb to the RT-PCR reads, yields one record per CDR3 protein. The data contain 300,000 to 350,000 distinct CDR3 sequences, less than 25% of them singletons. General observations from the study: The authors put forward the suggestion that each seasonal influenza vaccination may bring in only a limited number of new T cells.

Details on this clonotype: The antigen is not known.

Trimming stripped 0 bases from V and 3 bases from J, with 12 bases between. Germline V gene lookup returns CDR1 DFQATT and CDR2 SNEGSKA (reference sequence). The CDR3 consists of 14 residues. Sequenced here: PBMCs from blood, sampled less than 22 months after vaccination. The clonotype was recovered from a man aged 50-75 years who received an inactivated influenza vaccine. This rearrangement joins TRBV20-1 to TRBJ2-7; weak D call: TRBD2 (6 bases). The CDR3 spells CSARDVRGSYEQYF. The CDR3 DNA reads TGCAGTGCTAGAGATGTGCGGGGCAGCTACGAGCAGTACTTC.